These 10 T cell receptor beta chains came from one sample sequenced in a study of lymphopenia after photon versus proton radiotherapy. Profiling relied on immunoSEQ multiplex PCR, and the TCRdb table lists in-frame clones only, not all of them. The table records around 66,000 clones, approximately 84% of them present only once. The specimen was peripheral blood, collected from a patient treated with photon-based radiotherapy. The origin of the receptors is a man in his forties with gastric cancer.

The DNA for the CDR3 is TGTGCCTGGAGTAGGATTGGGACAGGGGGGAATGAAAAACTGTTTTTT. It encodes CAWSRIGTGGNEKLFF. The chain is built from TRBV30 and TRBJ1-4; 11 positions match TRBD1. Germline CDR1 GTSNPN, CDR2 SVGIG (reference sequence). V was pared by 2 bases and J by 5 bases, with 7 bases of the junction left unmatched. There are 16 residues in the CDR3.

The gene calls are TRBV2 and TRBJ1-5; 7 positions agree with TRBD1. CDR3 length: 15 amino acids. V was clipped by 5 bases and J by 6 bases; unmatched bases: 10. Per germline, CDR1 SNHLY and CDR2 FYNNEI. CDR3 protein: CASSLDRAGGQPQHF. The CDR3 region has the DNA TGTGCCAGCAGTCTAGACAGGGCGGGGGGTCAGCCCCAGCATTTT.

CDR3 residues: CASSQVAGKSSYNEQFF. CDR3 sequence (DNA): TGCGCCAGCAGCCAGGTAGCGGGGAAGAGCTCCTACAATGAGCAGTTCTTC. This chain uses TRBV4-1 with TRBJ2-1; 8 bases match TRBD2. The CDR3 spans 17 residues. CDR1 MGHRA and CDR2 YSYEKL come from the germline V gene. With 3 bases clipped from V and 0 bases from J, the junction kept 7 bases outside the gene matches.

The chain has TRBV7-2 and TRBJ2-7; 7 bases align to TRBD2. Germline values: CDR1 SGHTA, CDR2 FQGNSA. The junction had 9 bases not matched to a gene; V was cut back by 1 base and J by 0 bases. CDR3 length: 17 residues. CDR3: CASSLVASGYFSYEQYF. CDR3 in DNA: TGTGCCAGCAGCTTAGTGGCTAGCGGATATTTCTCCTACGAGCAGTACTTC. The full variable domain, with the rest looked up from reference TRBV7-2 and TRBJ2-7, is GAGVSQSPSNKVTEKGKDVELRCDPISGHTALYWYRQSLGQGLEFLIYFQGNSAPDKSGLPSDRFSAERTGGSVSTLTIQRTQQEDSAVYLCASSLVASGYFSYEQYFGPGTRLTVT.

As concerns this clone: At one end, the junction sequence differs from germline, possibly due to a read error. The V and J genes are TRBV30 and TRBJ1-3; D is unclear. Germline V gene lookup returns CDR1 GTSNPN and CDR2 SVGIG (reference sequence). CDR3 length equals 11 residues. The CDR3 spells CAWTLINTMYF. The DNA for the CDR3 is TGTGCCTGGACCCTGATAAACACCATGTATTTT.

The chain couples TRBV12-5 to TRBJ1-1; the D gene is possibly TRBD1 (6 bases). The CDR3 runs 15 residues. Trimming stripped 6 bases from V and 0 bases from J, with 14 bases between. Germline CDR1 LGHNT, CDR2 FRNRAP. CDR3: CASGKGGGMNTEAFF. As DNA, the CDR3 is TGTGCTAGTGGCAAGGGCGGGGGCATGAACACTGAAGCTTTCTTT.

This clone showed up just once. CDR3 loop: CASRPRDRGPHSPLHF. DNA for the CDR3: TGTGCCAGCCGCCCACGGGACAGAGGGCCCCATTCACCCCTCCACTTT. V gene TRBV19 combines with J gene TRBJ1-6; 7 positions agree with TRBD1. CDR1 LNHDA and CDR2 SQIVND come from the germline V gene (reference sequence). The CDR3 runs to 16 residues. V gave up 9 bases and J gave up 8 bases; unmatched junction bases: 16. Complete variable domain (other parts from reference TRBV19 and TRBJ1-6): DGGITQSPKYLFRKEGQNVTLSCEQNLNHDAMYWYRQDPGQGLRLIYYSQIVNDFQKGDIAEGYSVSREKKESFPLTVTSAQKNPTAFYLCASRPRDRGPHSPLHFGNGTRLTVT.

The chain has TRBV5-6 and TRBJ2-5, with D possibly matching TRBD2 (6 bases). Trimming cost V 2 bases and J 2 bases, with 22 bases left between them. The germline V gene has CDR1 SGHDT and CDR2 YYEEEE. This CDR3 contains 18 residues. CDR3 bases: TGTGCCAGCAGCTTAAGACCCCTTGGGCGGGGCCATCAAGAGACCCAGTACTTC. It yields the protein CASSLRPLGRGHQETQYF.

This clone has more than one count but fewer than ten. The chain has TRBV7-2 and TRBJ2-2; D possibly corresponds to TRBD1 (5 bases). Germline V gene data show CDR1 as SGHTA and CDR2 as FQGNSA. V shed 5 bases and J shed 4 bases, with 8 bases lying between them. The CDR3 runs 13 residues. This CDR3 is CASSQQATGELFF. The CDR3 DNA reads as TGTGCCAGCAGCCAACAGGCCACCGGGGAGCTGTTTTTT.

The rearrangement joins TRBV30 to TRBJ1-1; no clear D gene. The V end lost 2 bases, the J end lost 6 bases, and 10 bases lay between the germline ends. Germline CDR1 GTSNPN, CDR2 SVGIG (reference sequence). CDR3 length: 12 residues. CDR3 DNA sequence: TGTGCCTGGAGTTGGCTGCGCCCTGAAGCTTTCTTT. Encoded protein: CAWSWLRPEAFF.